Presented here are 17 T cell receptor beta chains from one specimen sequenced in a study of T-cell reconstitution after alpha-beta-depleted transplantation in children (dated by TCRdb to 2016 to 2018). Libraries were prepared through PCR. TCRdb records Illumina HiSeq 2500 as the sequencer. TCR library preparation used molecular barcoding, with unique molecular identifiers applied to normalize quantification of the TCRbeta repertoire. TCRdb reran the public reads through fastp at Q25 and MiXCR, keeping productive beta chains. CDR3 protein sequences are deduplicated, and each keeps its most common genes and DNA. This sample lists about 240,000 distinct CDR3 sequences; approximately 12% were detected once. Clones ranked in the top ten supply 2.6% of the sample. Sequences were derived from PBMCs from the stem cell graft donor, sampled from the stem cell graft. Source of these receptors: a human donor who donated a stem cell graft to a child with acute lymphoblastic leukemia.

This clonotype was detected many times. The CDR3: CASITIGGVAGNTIYF. CDR3 nucleotide sequence: TGTGCCAGCATTACCATCGGGGGGGTGGCTGGAAACACCATATATTTT. The rearrangement uses TRBV28 and TRBJ1-3; possible D gene TRBD1, 5 bases. Germline lookup yields CDR1 MDHEN and CDR2 SYDVKM. The CDR3 has 16 amino acids. V gave up 7 bases and J gave up 2 bases, with 18 bases separating them.

As concerns this clonotype: At one end the junction does not follow the germline gene, possibly because of a read error. The chain uses TRBV12-3 or TRBV12-4 and TRBJ1-2, with D maybe TRBD1 (6 bases). This CDR3 is 12 amino acids long. CDR3 protein: CASSSGAFGHTF. The CDR3 DNA follows: TGTGCCAGCAGCTCAGGGGCTTTTGGCCACACCTTC.

As regards this clonotype: A much larger clonotype is one base distant, so this may be a read error. The chain is built from TRBV28 and TRBJ1-4; D remains ambiguous. This CDR3 has 10 residues. Germline V gene lookup returns CDR1 MDHEN and CDR2 SYDVKM. CDR3 in amino acids: CASSSENLFF. CDR3 DNA: TGTGCCAGCAGTTCCGAAAACCTGTTTTTT.

This clonotype was observed many times. This chain uses TRBV20-1 with TRBJ2-2; the D gene could be TRBD1 or TRBD2 (6 bases each). Germline V CDR1 and CDR2: DFQATT, SNEGSKA (reference sequence). Deletions cut 3 bases from V and 0 bases from J, with 8 bases between. The CDR3 is 14 residues long. Written as DNA, the CDR3 is TGCAGTGCTAGCGGGGGCCCGAACACCGGGGAGCTGTTTTTT. Translated: CSASGGPNTGELFF.

This clonotype was counted many times. The chain employs TRBV27 and TRBJ1-1, with a tentative D call TRBD1 (6 bases). CDR3 size: 11 residues. Per germline, CDR1 MNHEY and CDR2 SMNVEV (reference sequence). V was shortened by 8 bases and J by 7 bases, with 11 bases between the two germline ends. The CDR3, as DNA: TGTGCCAGCTCCGGGGGCCGTGAAGCTTTCTTT. It yields the protein CASSGGREAFF.

This clonotype was seen repeatedly, ten times or more. The V and J genes are TRBV6-2 or TRBV6-3 and TRBJ1-1; a weak D match, TRBD1 (6 bases). Germline values: CDR1 MNHEY, CDR2 SVGEGT. The CDR3 is made up of 16 amino acids. Trimming removed 5 bases from V and 4 bases from J, with 20 bases in between. The CDR3 loop is CASSATVSTGATEAFF. The DNA of the CDR3 is TGTGCCAGCAGTGCGACTGTCTCGACAGGCGCCACTGAAGCTTTCTTT.

This clonotype was seen repeatedly, ten times or more. The chain couples TRBV5-1 to TRBJ2-5, with 9 positions matching TRBD1. The CDR3 has 16 residues. Unmatched junction bases numbered 8, after V lost 1 base and J lost 4 bases. In germline, CDR1 is SGHRS, CDR2 YFSETQ. The CDR3 spells CASSLSATGGVETQYF. In DNA form, the CDR3 reads TGCGCCAGCAGCTTGAGTGCAACAGGGGGCGTAGAGACCCAGTACTTC.

In its sample, this clonotype was seen a few times. This chain joins TRBV4-3 and TRBJ2-7; TRBD1 aligns across 7 bases. Germline CDR1 LGHNA, CDR2 YSLEER. The CDR3 length is 15 residues. V trimming: 3 bases; J trimming: 0 bases; junction bases outside the gene matches: 5. DNA of the CDR3: TGCGCCAGCAGCCACTCCCGGGACAGCTCCTACGAGCAGTACTTC. Protein: CASSHSRDSSYEQYF.

This clonotype occurred a few times. The genes are TRBV6-2 or TRBV6-3 and TRBJ2-1; D is tentatively TRBD1 or TRBD2 (5 bases each). Trimming left V 2 bases short and J 5 bases short, with 19 bases between. Germline loops: CDR1 MNHEY, CDR2 SVGEGT. The CDR3 loop spans 17 amino acids. In nucleotides, the CDR3 is TGTGCCAGCAGTTACGCTAAAACTGGGACCACGAACAATGAGCAGTTCTTC. This translates into CASSYAKTGTTNNEQFF.

The table lists this clonotype with many counts. The V call is TRBV20-1, the J call TRBJ2-3; the match to TRBD2 covers 12 bases. V lost 6 bases and J lost 5; bases outside the gene matches: 6. This CDR3 has 14 amino acids. Germline CDR1 DFQATT, CDR2 SNEGSKA (reference sequence). The CDR3 loop is CSAPGLAGLDTQYF. CDR3 in DNA: TGCAGTGCCCCGGGACTAGCGGGTTTAGATACGCAGTATTTT.

This clonotype was recorded many times. This chain joins TRBV12-3 or TRBV12-4 and TRBJ1-2; D is possibly TRBD1 (5 bases). The V gene lost 5 bases and the J gene lost 4 bases, with 8 bases spanning the gap. There are 12 residues in the CDR3. The CDR3 DNA reads TGTGCCAGCAGTCCGGACACCTATGGCTACACCTTC. The encoded protein is CASSPDTYGYTF.

This chain connects TRBV12-3 or TRBV12-4 to TRBJ2-6; D gene unclear. CDR3 length: 18 residues. Trimming took off 6 bases at V and 0 bases at J, with 18 bases between the two ends. The DNA for the CDR3 is TGTGCCAGCAGCCCGGCCCCAGGAGCCTTCTCTGGGGCCAACGTCCTGACTTTC. It codes for CASSPAPGAFSGANVLTF.

This clonotype was counted at least ten times. The gene calls are TRBV27 and TRBJ2-2, with 9 bases lining up with TRBD2. The germline CDR1 and CDR2 sequences are MNHEY and SMNVEV (reference sequence). V gave up 2 bases and J gave up 5 bases; unmatched junction bases: 6. The CDR3 is 16 residues long. The DNA of the CDR3 is TGTGCCAGCAGTTTACGGCGGGGGGGCCCGACCGGGGAGCTGTTTTTT. Residues: CASSLRRGGPTGELFF.

This chain connects TRBV20-1 to TRBJ2-2; no clear D gene. The germline V and J ends were trimmed by 1 base and 0 bases, with 12 bases remaining between them. The germline V gene has CDR1 DFQATT and CDR2 SNEGSKA (reference sequence). This CDR3 contains 16 residues. The chain's CDR3 is CSARGRWETNTGELFF. The CDR3 region has the DNA TGCAGTGCTAGAGGGCGGTGGGAAACGAACACCGGGGAGCTGTTTTTT.

This clonotype was seen ten or more times. CDR3 loop: CASSLDLWDGELFF. The CDR3 DNA follows: TGCGCCAGCAGCTTGGACCTTTGGGACGGGGAGCTGTTTTTT. The genes are TRBV5-1 and TRBJ2-2; no definite D call. The ends were cut back, 0 bases at V and 7 bases at J, with 10 bases in the middle. Per the germline V gene, CDR1 is SGHRS and CDR2 is YFSETQ. The CDR3 extends over 14 amino acids.

The sample holds many counts of this clonotype. V gene TRBV15 combines with J gene TRBJ1-5; D ambiguous. The germline gives CDR1 LNHNV, CDR2 YYDKDF (reference sequence). Trimming stripped 6 bases from V and 4 bases from J, with 7 bases between. This CDR3 has 12 amino acids. The CDR3 DNA reads as TGTGCCACCAGTCGACCGAATCAGCCCCAGCATTTT. This sequence encodes CATSRPNQPQHF.

V gene TRBV2 combines with J gene TRBJ1-2, with 9 bases matching TRBD1. V shed 10 bases and J 4 bases; nucleotides not matched to a gene: 10. This CDR3 contains 14 residues. Germline loops: CDR1 SNHLY, CDR2 FYNNEI. This chain's CDR3 is CAISRTGEGYGYTF. The CDR3 nucleotides are TGTGCCATCTCCAGGACAGGGGAAGGCTATGGCTACACCTTC.